Following are 7 T cell receptor beta chains from one sample sequenced in a study of Ad26.COV2.S vaccination and SARS-CoV-2 variants. Repertoires were generated with immunoSEQ multiplex PCR, while TCRdb's copy carries only in-frame clones and drops some. Of around 100,000 clones listed, roughly 84% were seen once; the top ten hold about 17%. The specimen comprised peripheral blood, sampled after recovery from COVID-19. These receptors were collected from a human donor who had recovered from COVID-19.

V usage is TRBV5-1 and J usage is TRBJ2-1; D is possibly TRBD1 or TRBD2 (6 bases each). The length of the CDR3 is 15 residues. The V end was cut by 0 bases, the J end by 4 bases, with 11 bases between. The V gene's germline CDR1 is SGHRS and CDR2 YFSETQ. The CDR3 region has the DNA TGCGCCAGCAGCTTGGAGGGGGGCGCGTACAATGAGCAGTTCTTC. Protein: CASSLEGGAYNEQFF.

This sequence joins TRBV18 and TRBJ1-2; the D gene is possibly TRBD1 (5 bases). With 5 bases removed from V and 5 bases from J, the gap between germline ends came to 12 bases. CDR3 size: 13 residues. Germline V gene data show CDR1 as KGHSH and CDR2 as LQKENI. CDR3: CASSYDGAYGYTF. For the CDR3, the DNA is TGTGCCAGCTCATACGACGGGGCATATGGCTACACCTTC.

A few counts support this clone. This rearrangement joins TRBV28 to TRBJ1-5, with D possibly being TRBD1 (6 bases). Trimming cost V 5 bases and J 1 base, with 15 bases left between them. This CDR3 is 16 amino acids long. Germline V gives CDR1 MDHEN, CDR2 SYDVKM. The CDR3 DNA follows: TGTGCCAGCAGTCCCCTCCTCGGACAGAGCAATCAGCCCCAGCATTTT. Its protein product is CASSPLLGQSNQPQHF. The full variable domain, in which reference TRBV28 and TRBJ1-5 provide the parts outside the CDR3, is DVKVTQSSRYLVKRTGEKVFLECVQDMDHENMFWYRQDPGLGLRLIYFSYDVKMKEKGDIPEGYSVSREKKERFSLILESASTNQTSMYLCASSPLLGQSNQPQHFGDGTRLSIL.

The chain links TRBV28 to TRBJ2-7, with D uncertain. The CDR3 is 11 amino acids. The V and J ends lost 1 base and 3 bases respectively, with 1 base between them. Germline V CDR1 and CDR2: MDHEN, SYDVKM. CDR3 in DNA: TGTGCCAGCAGTTTATTCTACGAGCAGTACTTC. Protein: CASSLFYEQYF.

The rearrangement uses TRBV5-5 and TRBJ2-1; possible D gene TRBD2, 6 bases. This CDR3 spans 16 amino acids. Germline values: CDR1 SGHKS, CDR2 YYEKEE (reference sequence). V was clipped by 1 base and J by 6 bases, with 17 bases between them. The CDR3 sequence: CASSLIAGIGGNEQFF. CDR3 bases: TGTGCCAGCAGCTTGATCGCGGGGATTGGAGGCAATGAGCAGTTCTTC.

The chain carries TRBV9 and TRBJ2-5; 9 positions match TRBD2. CDR1 SGDLS and CDR2 YYNGEE come from the germline V gene. The CDR3 consists of 15 residues. Trimming took 2 bases from V and 5 from J; bases not matched to a gene: 7. The CDR3 region is CASSVTGGRGETQYF. The DNA of the CDR3 is TGTGCCAGCAGCGTTACTGGCGGGAGGGGTGAGACCCAGTACTTC.

The chain has TRBV5-1 and TRBJ2-1; D perhaps matches TRBD2 (7 bases). The ends were cut back, 4 bases at V and 0 bases at J, with 17 bases in the middle. The germline CDR1 and CDR2 sequences are SGHRS and YFSETQ. This CDR3 has 17 amino acids. The CDR3 sequence is CASSPEGGPSSYNEQFF. The CDR3 nucleotides are TGCGCCAGCAGCCCGGAGGGGGGGCCGAGCTCCTACAATGAGCAGTTCTTC.